The TCR beta chain under discussion was sequenced for a study of blood T cell repertoires in COVID-19. Study-level information: T cells, B-cell-depleted T cells, or PBMCs supplied cDNA or gDNA.

The method was immunoSEQ multiplex PCR; TCRdb's version includes in-frame clones alone and lacks a portion of them. Of some 350,000 clones listed, around 90% are singletons. Germline CDR1 reads SGHTA; CDR2 reads FQGNSA. Trimming at V came to 0 bases and at J to 10 bases, leaving 9 bases not matched to a gene. This CDR3 comprises 16 residues. The TCR was taken from a man aged 18 to 29 with active or convalescent COVID-19. The sequenced sample consisted of peripheral blood. The chain employs TRBV7-2 and TRBJ2-1, with 10 bases identical to TRBD2. CDR3 sequence: CASSLAPTSGTGEQFF. CDR3 coding DNA: TGTGCCAGCAGCTTAGCACCCACTAGCGGGACTGGGGAGCAGTTCTTC.